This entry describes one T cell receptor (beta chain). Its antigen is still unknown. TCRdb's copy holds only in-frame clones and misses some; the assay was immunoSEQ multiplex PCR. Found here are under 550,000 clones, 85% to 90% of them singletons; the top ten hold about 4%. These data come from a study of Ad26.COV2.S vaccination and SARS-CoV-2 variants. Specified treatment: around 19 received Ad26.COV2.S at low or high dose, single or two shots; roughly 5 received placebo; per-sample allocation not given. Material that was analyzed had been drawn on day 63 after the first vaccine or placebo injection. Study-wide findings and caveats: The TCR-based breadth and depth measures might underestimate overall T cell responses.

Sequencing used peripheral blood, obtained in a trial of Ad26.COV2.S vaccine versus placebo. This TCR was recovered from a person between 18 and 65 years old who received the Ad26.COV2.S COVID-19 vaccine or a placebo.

CDR3 loop: CASSPSPRVLATGELFF. The CDR3 DNA reads as TGTGCCAGCAGCCCGTCACCCAGGGTTTTAGCGACCGGGGAGCTGTTTTTT. The chain uses TRBV4-2 and TRBJ2-2, with D possibly called TRBD1 or TRBD2 (5 bases each). V lost 4 bases and J 5 bases, leaving 20 bases between the germline ends. The CDR3 is 17 residues long. The germline V gene encodes CDR1 LGHNA and CDR2 YNFKEQ.